A single sample gave rise to the 23 T cell receptor beta chains below, sequenced in a study of blood T cell repertoires in COVID-19. Profiling relied on immunoSEQ multiplex PCR, and the TCRdb table lists in-frame clones only, not all of them. The table lists 250,000 to 400,000 clones, around 88% of them singletons. The sequencing input was peripheral blood. The source is a woman aged 25 to 39 with COVID-19, enrolled during active disease.

The J gene is TRBJ1-2, the V gene TRBV28; possibly TRBD1 for D (5 bases). CDR3 length equals 13 residues. V was shortened by 3 bases and J by 2 bases, with 7 bases between the two germline ends. Germline assignment: CDR1 MDHEN and CDR2 SYDVKM. DNA for the CDR3: TGTGCCAGCAGTTTCGACAGAAACTATGGCTACACCTTC. Translation gives CASSFDRNYGYTF.

This clone was seen a handful of times. The junction and the germline gene differ at one end; a read error may be behind it. The rearrangement uses TRBV5-8 and TRBJ2-7; 10 positions match TRBD1. The CDR3 consists of 13 residues. Per the germline V gene, CDR1 is SGHTS and CDR2 is YDEGEE. The CDR3 sequence is CASSVPLTGGHRF. Here the CDR3 DNA reads TGTGCCAGCAGCGTTCCACTGACAGGGGGCCACCGCTTC.

This sequence joins TRBV18 and TRBJ1-1; 8 bases line up with TRBD1. This CDR3 has 15 residues. The trim removed 5 bases at V and 2 bases at J, leaving 7 bases unmatched. CDR1 and CDR2 from the germline V gene are KGHSH and LQKENI. CDR3 region: CASSRGQGSNTEAFF. CDR3 nucleotides: TGTGCCAGCTCAAGAGGACAGGGCTCAAACACTGAAGCTTTCTTT. Combining the CDR3 with reference TRBV18 and TRBJ1-1 gives the whole variable domain NAGVMQNPRHLVRRRGQEARLRCSPMKGHSHVYWYRQLPEEGLKFMVYLQKENIIDESGMPKERFSAEFPKEGPSILRIQQVVRGDSAAYFCASSRGQGSNTEAFFGQGTRLTVV.

The rearrangement uses TRBV18 and TRBJ2-7, with D possibly being TRBD2 (5 bases). Trimming stripped 3 bases from V and 2 bases from J, with 8 bases between. Looked up from germline, CDR1 is KGHSH and CDR2 is LQKENI. The CDR3 consists of 13 residues. The DNA for the CDR3 is TGTGCCAGCTCACCCGTCGGGACCTACGAGCAGTACTTC. Its translation is CASSPVGTYEQYF.

The chain employs TRBV3-1 (or the pseudogene TRBV3-2) and TRBJ2-1; maybe TRBD2 (7 bases). Germline CDR1 is LGHDT and CDR2 is YNNKEL (reference sequence). CDR3 length: 14 amino acids. V lost 6 bases to trimming and J lost 7 bases, with 16 bases between them. The DNA of the CDR3 is TGTGCCAGCAGTCCGCTTGCGGGGGCAAATGAGCAGTTCTTC. Its protein product is CASSPLAGANEQFF.

This clone was seen once. The rearrangement links TRBV6-6 to TRBJ2-2; D is perhaps TRBD1 (5 bases). The CDR3 contains 15 residues. CDR1 is MNHNY and CDR2 is SVGAGI in the germline V gene (reference sequence). Trimming shortened V by 6 bases and J by 2 bases, and 13 bases separated the two germline ends. Here the CDR3 reads CASRLGVSNTGELFF. The DNA of the CDR3 is TGTGCCAGCAGATTAGGGGTTTCTAACACCGGGGAGCTGTTTTTT.

This clone was seen once. The V gene is TRBV7-6, the J gene TRBJ2-1; 13 bases map to TRBD2. Trimming cost V 0 bases and J 5 bases; bases outside gene matches: 10. Germline-derived CDR1 and CDR2 are SGHVS and FNYEAQ. The CDR3 covers 19 residues. CDR3 DNA: TGTGCCAGCAGCTTAGCGACACTAGCGGGGGGGCCCCGTAACAATGAGCAGTTCTTC. Translating gives CASSLATLAGGPRNNEQFF.

This clone was found once. The V gene is TRBV19, the J gene TRBJ2-3; 13 bases match TRBD2. The CDR3 sequence is 18 residues long. V trimming: 4 bases; J trimming: 6 bases; junction bases outside the gene matches: 13. Germline CDR1 and CDR2: LNHDA and SQIVND (reference sequence). CDR3 protein: CASSTTSGGLPLPDTQYF. The DNA for the CDR3 is TGTGCCAGTAGTACGACTAGCGGGGGGCTCCCCCTGCCTGATACGCAGTATTTT.

The chain is built from TRBV29-1 and TRBJ2-1, with no clear D. Deletions cut 5 bases from V and 0 bases from J, with 11 bases between. Germline V lookup: CDR1 SQVTM, CDR2 ANQGSEA. The CDR3 has 14 amino acids. CDR3 coding DNA: TGCAGCGTTCTAGAACGGAGCTCCTACAATGAGCAGTTCTTC. Translating it yields CSVLERSSYNEQFF.

This chain joins TRBV19 and TRBJ2-7; 10 bases align to TRBD2. The CDR3 spans 14 residues. Germline lookup yields CDR1 LNHDA and CDR2 SQIVND (reference sequence). With 5 bases clipped from V and 3 bases from J, the junction kept 4 bases outside the gene matches. CDR3 amino acids: CASSSSGGFYEQYF. CDR3 bases: TGTGCCAGTAGTTCTAGCGGGGGCTTCTACGAGCAGTACTTC.

The chain uses TRBV18 and TRBJ2-5; 7 positions match TRBD1. Germline lookup yields CDR1 KGHSH and CDR2 LQKENI. J gave up 2 bases and V 4 bases, and 10 bases lay outside the gene matches. The CDR3 sequence is 16 residues long. The chain's CDR3 is CASSLAGTAEQETQYF. CDR3 nucleotide sequence: TGTGCCAGCTCACTCGCCGGGACAGCAGAACAAGAGACCCAGTACTTC.

This clone has just one count. The V and J genes are TRBV4-1 and TRBJ1-2, with D possibly being TRBD1 (6 bases). This CDR3 contains 15 residues. The V gene's germline CDR1 is MGHRA and CDR2 YSYEKL. V was shortened by 0 bases and J by 3 bases, with 11 bases between the two germline ends. DNA of the CDR3: TGCGCCAGCAGCCAAGATTGGACAGAATACTATGGCTACACCTTC. Translating gives CASSQDWTEYYGYTF.

The V call is TRBV5-1, the J call TRBJ1-2; TRBD1 matches at 8 bases. In germline, CDR1 is SGHRS, CDR2 YFSETQ. Trimming removed 3 bases from V and 6 bases from J; junction bases left unmatched: 4. The CDR3 loop spans 13 amino acids. This chain's CDR3 is CASSSQGADGYTF. CDR3 nucleotide sequence: TGCGCCAGCAGCTCGCAGGGGGCGGATGGCTACACCTTC.

Only a few counts were recorded for this clone. CDR3 region: CASSQTGTVNSPLHF. CDR3 bases: TGCGCCAGCAGCCAAACCGGGACAGTTAATTCACCCCTCCACTTT. The J gene is TRBJ1-6, the V gene TRBV4-1; 7 bases map to TRBD1. The CDR3 totals 15 residues. CDR1 is MGHRA, CDR2 YSYEKL, per germline. The V gene end was trimmed by 2 bases and the J gene end by 6 bases; junction bases not matched to a gene: 4.

The chain combines TRBV2 with TRBJ1-2; D ambiguous. The CDR3 is made up of 14 amino acids. Germline-derived CDR1 and CDR2 are SNHLY and FYNNEI. V shed 4 bases and J shed 3 bases, with 12 bases lying between them. Written as DNA, the CDR3 is TGTGCCAGCAGTGGTGCAGGTAACTACTATGGCTACACCTTC. Its translation is CASSGAGNYYGYTF.

This clone has a single count. The chain employs TRBV24-1 and TRBJ2-1, with 7 bases identical to TRBD1. The J segment lost 8 bases and the V segment lost 5 bases, leaving 5 bases of the junction unmatched. In germline, CDR1 is KGHDR, CDR2 SFDVKD. The CDR3 loop spans 13 amino acids. DNA for the CDR3: TGTGCCACCAGTGGACAGGGCGGACATGAGCAGTTCTTC. Amino acids: CATSGQGGHEQFF.

This clone occurred once. This sequence joins TRBV24-1 and TRBJ2-3, with D possibly being TRBD2 (5 bases). Germline assignment: CDR1 KGHDR and CDR2 SFDVKD. The V end lost 7 bases, the J end lost 5 bases, and 12 bases lay between the germline ends. This CDR3 has 13 amino acids. DNA of the CDR3: TGTGCCACCAGCCCAGCGGCGAAAGATACGCAGTATTTT. As protein: CATSPAAKDTQYF.

This chain connects TRBV2 to TRBJ2-1, with a tentative D call TRBD2 (6 bases). V was pared by 6 bases and J by 6 bases, with 21 bases between. Germline V gene data show CDR1 as SNHLY and CDR2 as FYNNEI. There are 16 residues in the CDR3. The CDR3 is CASRTSSASYRNEQFF. CDR3 in DNA: TGTGCCAGCAGGACCTCTAGCGCATCATACCGCAATGAGCAGTTCTTC.

The J gene is TRBJ1-4, the V gene TRBV11-3; D unresolved. The germline V and J ends were trimmed by 1 base and 6 bases, with 15 bases remaining between them. Germline V gene data show CDR1 as SGHNT and CDR2 as YENEEA. CDR3 size: 16 residues. In nucleotides, the CDR3 is TGTGCCAGCAGCTTAGGTACCCAACGGTCGCATGAAAAACTGTTTTTT. It encodes CASSLGTQRSHEKLFF.

This sequence joins TRBV7-2 and TRBJ2-6; D unresolved. The CDR3 sequence is 18 residues long. V dropped 5 bases and J dropped 1 base, with 18 bases sitting between them. Germline V gene data show CDR1 as SGHTA and CDR2 as FQGNSA. The CDR3 nucleotides are TGTGCCAGCAGCCCAGTGATGCTAGTCCCTTCTGGGGCCAACGTCCTGACTTTC. Translated: CASSPVMLVPSGANVLTF.

This clone turned up a few times. V is TRBV7-8 and J is TRBJ1-5; 7 bases agree with TRBD1. This CDR3 comprises 17 residues. V gave up 0 bases and J gave up 4 bases; unmatched junction bases: 9. Germline values: CDR1 SGHVS, CDR2 FQNEAQ. CDR3 coding DNA: TGTGCCAGCAGCTTAGCGGGAAGGGGGCTATGGAATCAGCCCCAGCATTTT. Translation gives CASSLAGRGLWNQPQHF.

This clone was observed a single time. V is TRBV9 and J is TRBJ2-2, with a weak D call TRBD2 (6 bases). The germline V and J ends were trimmed by 4 bases and 3 bases, with 13 bases remaining between them. The germline V gene encodes CDR1 SGDLS and CDR2 YYNGEE. The CDR3 is 15 residues long. Here the CDR3 reads CASSRRGTDTGELFF. CDR3 coding DNA: TGTGCCAGCAGCCGGAGAGGGACTGACACCGGGGAGCTGTTTTTT.

The chain employs TRBV5-4 and TRBJ2-7; 10 nucleotides align to TRBD1. This CDR3 has 14 residues. Per the germline V gene, CDR1 is SGHNT and CDR2 is YYREEE (reference sequence). V was clipped by 3 bases and J by 3 bases; unmatched bases: 3. CDR3 protein: CASSSRDRGYEQYF. CDR3 nucleotides: TGTGCCAGCAGCTCCCGGGACAGGGGCTACGAGCAGTACTTC. The variable domain in full, with the rest retrieved from reference TRBV5-4 and TRBJ2-7, is ETGVTQSPTHLIKTRGQQVTLRCSSQSGHNTVSWYQQALGQGPQFIFQYYREEENGRGNFPPRFSGLQFPNYSSELNVNALELDDSALYLCASSSRDRGYEQYFGPGTRLTVT.